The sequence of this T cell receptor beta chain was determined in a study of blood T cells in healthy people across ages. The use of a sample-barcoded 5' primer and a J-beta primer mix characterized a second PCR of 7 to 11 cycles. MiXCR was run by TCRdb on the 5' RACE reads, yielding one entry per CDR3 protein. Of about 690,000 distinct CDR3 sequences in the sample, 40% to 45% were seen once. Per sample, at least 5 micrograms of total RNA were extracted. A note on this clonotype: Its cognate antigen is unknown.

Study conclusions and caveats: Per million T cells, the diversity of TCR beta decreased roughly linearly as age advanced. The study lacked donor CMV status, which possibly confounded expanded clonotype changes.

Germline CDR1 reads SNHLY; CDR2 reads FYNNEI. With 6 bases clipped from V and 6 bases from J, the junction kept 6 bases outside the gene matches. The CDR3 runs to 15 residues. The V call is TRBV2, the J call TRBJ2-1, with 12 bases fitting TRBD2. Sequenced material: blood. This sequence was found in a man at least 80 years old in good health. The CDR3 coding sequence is TGTGCCAGCAGCCTAGCGGGAGGGGCCCCCAATGAGCAGTTCTTC. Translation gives CASSLAGGAPNEQFF.